Listed below are T cell receptor beta chains from one sample, sequenced in a study of CXCR3-negative and CXCR3-positive naive CD8 T cells. TCRdb reprocessed the 5' RACE reads, keeping one entry per CDR3 protein, no DNA. Here the sample table reports approximately 66,000 distinct CDR3 sequences. Sequencing used naive CXCR3- CD8+ T cells from blood. Source of these receptors: a human donor in good health. Some clones in this sample may be carry-over from other donors' samples. Each CDR3 is given with its conserved first and last residue. Fields, in order: CDR3 length, V gene, J gene, CDR3 protein.

>16|TRBV11-3|TRBJ2-2
CASSLVRTTNTGELFF
>14|TRBV6-4|TRBJ2-2
CASSVAATAGELFF
>13|TRBV20-1|TRBJ1-1
CSAKGGGATEAFF
>16|TRBV4-1|TRBJ2-7
CASSQESGSVVYEQYF
>14|TRBV20-1|TRBJ2-7
CSATLAGESYEQYF
>15|TRBV5-1|TRBJ2-7
CASSLARDYHYEQYF
>13|TRBV6-2/TRBV6-3|TRBJ2-5
CASRGSGGETQYF
>14|TRBV5-1|TRBJ1-1
CASSLDSPNTEAFF
>14|TRBV5-1|TRBJ1-1
CASSLGTGGTEAFF
>16|TRBV6-2/TRBV6-3|TRBJ2-5
CASSYLVAGKQETQYF
>12|TRBV12-3/TRBV12-4|TRBJ2-7
CASSLAGYEQYF
>18|TRBV7-9|TRBJ2-3
CASSFYGIPTRVGDTQYF
>14|TRBV27|TRBJ2-7
CASSGGTGAYEQYF
>16|TRBV5-4|TRBJ2-5
CASSLVPGATQETQYF
>16|TRBV7-2|TRBJ1-4
CASSSPRPGQNEKLFF
>18|TRBV4-2|TRBJ2-7
CASSQGLAGGPPLYEQYF
>15|TRBV5-1|TRBJ2-3
CASSLVQSSTDTQYF
>12|TRBV29-1|TRBJ2-7
CSVEGDSYEQYF
>15|TRBV6-5|TRBJ1-4
CASSYSSATNEKLFF
>17|TRBV5-6|TRBJ2-7
CASSAPVASGPGDEQYF
>18|TRBV6-5|TRBJ2-1
CASSSGTSGRGSYNEQFF
>14|TRBV5-4|TRBJ2-7
CASSGGQGSYEQYF
>13|TRBV11-2|TRBJ2-5
CASSFAYQETQYF
>15|TRBV29-1|TRBJ2-7
CSVDVATGDPYEQYF
>19|TRBV5-1|TRBJ2-5
CAGSLLYGLRDRHQETQYF
>14|TRBV20-1|TRBJ1-2
CSARDSGTGAGYTF
>12|TRBV29-1|TRBJ2-1
CSVETWSGEQFF
>14|TRBV20-1|TRBJ1-1
CSASSFGQLTEAFF
>16|TRBV28|TRBJ2-7
CASSHGFRGSSYEQYF
>17|TRBV20-1|TRBJ2-5
CSASLPIAGARQETQYF
>15|TRBV12-3/TRBV12-4|TRBJ2-2
CASSHPGQGDRELFF
>16|TRBV7-3|TRBJ2-3
CASSLQDGVGTDTQYF
>13|TRBV2|TRBJ2-1
CASSGEAGVEQFF
>17|TRBV4-3|TRBJ2-5
CASSQIYEGRGQETQYF
>17|TRBV4-2|TRBJ2-5
CASSQDQSGGLEETQYF
>15|TRBV28|TRBJ2-3
CASSSLRGSTDTQYF
>17|TRBV5-1|TRBJ2-3
CASSLGSVRVVSDTQYF
>14|TRBV5-1|TRBJ2-7
CASSRPGSPPEQYF
>16|TRBV20-1|TRBJ2-7
CSARELIGQANYEQYF
>14|TRBV6-6|TRBJ2-7
CASSYDGGALEQYF
>13|TRBV29-1|TRBJ2-2
CSVEDGHTGELFF
>13|TRBV29-1|TRBJ1-2
CSVEPRGNYGYTF
>14|TRBV5-1|TRBJ1-3
CASSLDESGNTIYF